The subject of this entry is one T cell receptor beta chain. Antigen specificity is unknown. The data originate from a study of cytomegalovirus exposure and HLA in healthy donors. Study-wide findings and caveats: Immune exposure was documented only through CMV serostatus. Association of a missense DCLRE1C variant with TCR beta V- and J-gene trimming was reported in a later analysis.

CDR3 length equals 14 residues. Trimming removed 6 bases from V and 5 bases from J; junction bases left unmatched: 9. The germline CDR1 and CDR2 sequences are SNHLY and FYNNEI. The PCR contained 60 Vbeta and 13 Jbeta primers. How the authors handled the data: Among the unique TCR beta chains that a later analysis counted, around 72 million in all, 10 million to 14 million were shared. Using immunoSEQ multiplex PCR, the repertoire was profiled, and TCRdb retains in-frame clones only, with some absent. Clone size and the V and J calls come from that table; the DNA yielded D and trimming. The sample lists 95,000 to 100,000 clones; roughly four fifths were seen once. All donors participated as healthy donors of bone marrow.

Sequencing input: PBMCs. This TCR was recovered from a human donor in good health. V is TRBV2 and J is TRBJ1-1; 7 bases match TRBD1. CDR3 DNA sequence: TGTGCCAGCAGGACGACAGGGTCGGAGACTGAAGCTTTCTTT. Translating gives CASRTTGSETEAFF.